These T cell receptor beta chains were read from a single sample in a study of blood T cell repertoires in COVID-19. Sequencing was performed with immunoSEQ multiplex PCR; in TCRdb, only in-frame clones are kept and a portion is missing. The sample records over 100,000 clones, almost 85% being singletons. The material sequenced was peripheral blood. Source of these receptors: a man aged 35 to 55 with active or convalescent COVID-19. Each CDR3 is given with its conserved first and last residue. D genes are given only for firm matches. Clone size is not always given. Where it is, it says once, few, many or a class for expanded clones.

d_call: TRBD1; j_call: TRBJ1-5; clone_size: few; v_call: TRBV14; cdr3_aa: CASSQAGGQPQHF; cdr3_nt: TGTGCCAGCAGCCAGGCAGGGGGACAGCCCCAGCATTTT
d_call: TRBD1; j_call: TRBJ1-2; clone_size: -; v_call: TRBV6-5; cdr3_aa: CASSYNRGPYGYTF; cdr3_nt: TGTGCCAGCAGTTATAACAGGGGGCCGTATGGCTACACCTTC
d_call: TRBD1; j_call: TRBJ2-7; clone_size: -; v_call: TRBV5-5; cdr3_aa: CASSLDHRGAYEQYF; cdr3_nt: TGTGCCAGCAGCTTGGACCACAGGGGGGCCTACGAGCAGTACTTC
d_call: -; j_call: TRBJ2-7; clone_size: -; v_call: TRBV7-2; cdr3_aa: CASSLTSYEQYF; cdr3_nt: TGTGCCAGCAGCTTAACTTCCTACGAGCAGTACTTC
d_call: -; j_call: TRBJ2-1; clone_size: -; v_call: TRBV19; cdr3_aa: CASRPHSGSPNEQFF; cdr3_nt: TGTGCCAGTAGGCCACACAGCGGGTCCCCCAATGAGCAGTTCTTC
d_call: TRBD1; j_call: TRBJ1-6; clone_size: -; v_call: TRBV2; cdr3_aa: CASSEALYSTGDPNNSPLHF; cdr3_nt: TGTGCCAGCAGTGAAGCGCTGTATTCCACAGGGGACCCCAATAATTCACCCCTCCACTTT
d_call: -; j_call: TRBJ2-1; clone_size: -; v_call: TRBV25-1; cdr3_aa: CASSDGHKQFF; cdr3_nt: TGTGCCAGCAGTGACGGACATAAGCAGTTCTTC
d_call: TRBD1; j_call: TRBJ1-1; clone_size: -; v_call: TRBV6-5; cdr3_aa: CASSYIGQGSTEAFF; cdr3_nt: TGTGCCAGCAGTTACATAGGACAGGGAAGCACTGAAGCTTTCTTT
d_call: -; j_call: TRBJ2-3; clone_size: -; v_call: TRBV2; cdr3_aa: CASSESEGGVTDTQYF; cdr3_nt: TGTGCCAGCAGTGAGTCCGAGGGGGGGGTCACAGATACGCAGTATTTT
d_call: TRBD1; j_call: TRBJ2-7; clone_size: -; v_call: TRBV18; cdr3_aa: CASSLGQAPYEQYF; cdr3_nt: TGTGCCAGCTCACTGGGACAGGCCCCTTACGAGCAGTACTTC
d_call: TRBD1; j_call: TRBJ1-2; clone_size: -; v_call: TRBV7-9; cdr3_aa: CASSFPTGSNYGYTF; cdr3_nt: TGTGCCAGCAGCTTCCCGACAGGGTCAAACTATGGCTACACCTTC
d_call: -; j_call: TRBJ1-6; clone_size: -; v_call: TRBV7-9; cdr3_aa: CASGEQGSSPLHF; cdr3_nt: TGTGCCAGCGGGGAACAGGGAAGTTCACCCCTCCACTTT
d_call: TRBD1; j_call: TRBJ1-5; clone_size: -; v_call: TRBV12-5; cdr3_aa: CASGLVMGGQGSQPQHF; cdr3_nt: TGTGCTAGTGGTTTGGTAATGGGGGGACAGGGAAGTCAGCCCCAGCATTTT
d_call: -; j_call: TRBJ1-5; clone_size: -; v_call: TRBV2; cdr3_aa: CASSERESQNQPQHF; cdr3_nt: TGTGCCAGCAGTGAGAGAGAATCACAGAATCAGCCCCAGCATTTT
d_call: -; j_call: TRBJ1-1; clone_size: -; v_call: TRBV10-1; cdr3_aa: CASSETGPNTEAFF; cdr3_nt: TGCGCCAGCAGTGAGACAGGGCCGAACACTGAAGCTTTCTTT
d_call: -; j_call: TRBJ2-5; clone_size: -; v_call: TRBV19; cdr3_aa: CASSITGSQETQYF; cdr3_nt: TGTGCCAGTAGTATAACGGGTAGCCAAGAGACCCAGTACTTC
d_call: TRBD2; j_call: TRBJ2-7; clone_size: few; v_call: TRBV6-1; cdr3_aa: CASSDPSGGDYEQYF; cdr3_nt: TGTGCCAGCAGTGATCCTAGCGGGGGGGACTACGAGCAGTACTTC
d_call: -; j_call: TRBJ1-2; clone_size: -; v_call: TRBV6-5; cdr3_aa: CASSYSSGPYGYTF; cdr3_nt: TGTGCCAGCAGTTACTCGAGTGGTCCCTATGGCTACACCTTC
d_call: -; j_call: TRBJ2-7; clone_size: once; v_call: TRBV12-2; cdr3_aa: CASRLETSPKYEQYF; cdr3_nt: TGTGCAAGTCGCTTAGAGACTAGCCCTAAATACGAGCAGTACTTC
d_call: -; j_call: TRBJ1-2; clone_size: -; v_call: TRBV7-9; cdr3_aa: CASSLDSAGGYGYTF; cdr3_nt: TGTGCCAGCAGCTTAGATTCCGCCGGAGGGTACGGCTACACCTTC
d_call: TRBD1; j_call: TRBJ2-7; clone_size: -; v_call: TRBV12-5; cdr3_aa: CASSGTGRYEQYF; cdr3_nt: TGTGCTAGTAGTGGGACAGGGAGGTACGAGCAGTACTTC
d_call: TRBD1; j_call: TRBJ1-4; clone_size: -; v_call: TRBV18; cdr3_aa: CASSQQGTGFNEKLFF; cdr3_nt: TGTGCCAGCTCGCAGCAAGGGACAGGGTTTAATGAAAAACTGTTTTTT
d_call: TRBD2; j_call: TRBJ2-7; clone_size: -; v_call: TRBV27; cdr3_aa: CASGREGPYEQYF; cdr3_nt: TGTGCCAGCGGGAGGGAAGGACCCTACGAGCAGTACTTC
d_call: TRBD1; j_call: TRBJ1-1; clone_size: -; v_call: TRBV11-2; cdr3_aa: CASSQDRGTAFF; cdr3_nt: TGTGCCAGCAGCCAGGACAGGGGTACGGCTTTCTTT
d_call: -; j_call: TRBJ2-5; clone_size: -; v_call: TRBV14; cdr3_aa: CASSPNWAVLGTQYF; cdr3_nt: TGTGCCAGCAGCCCCAACTGGGCCGTCTTGGGGACCCAGTACTTC
d_call: TRBD2; j_call: TRBJ2-7; clone_size: -; v_call: TRBV7-2; cdr3_aa: CASSQPGLAGEQYF; cdr3_nt: TGTGCCAGCAGCCAGCCGGGACTAGCTGGCGAGCAGTACTTC
d_call: TRBD1; j_call: TRBJ2-6; clone_size: -; v_call: TRBV6-4; cdr3_aa: CASSKTGSSSGANVLTF; cdr3_nt: TGTGCCAGCAGTAAGACAGGGAGTAGCTCTGGGGCCAACGTCCTGACTTTC
d_call: -; j_call: TRBJ2-7; clone_size: -; v_call: TRBV12-3/TRBV12-4; cdr3_aa: CASSLRAYEQYF; cdr3_nt: TGTGCCAGCAGTTTGAGAGCGTACGAGCAGTACTTC
d_call: -; j_call: TRBJ1-2; clone_size: -; v_call: TRBV25-1; cdr3_aa: CASSTSAGGYTF; cdr3_nt: TGTGCCAGCTCGACATCTGCGGGCGGCTACACCTTC
d_call: -; j_call: TRBJ1-6; clone_size: -; v_call: TRBV18; cdr3_aa: CASSLLTGNNSPLHF; cdr3_nt: TGTGCCAGCTCACTCCTGACAGGAAATAATTCACCCCTCCACTTT
d_call: -; j_call: TRBJ2-3; clone_size: -; v_call: TRBV21-1; cdr3_aa: CAISQRTDTQYF; cdr3_nt: TGTGCCATCTCCCAGCGGACAGATACGCAGTATTTT
d_call: TRBD1; j_call: TRBJ1-4; clone_size: -; v_call: TRBV19; cdr3_aa: CASSIERTGVTEKLFF; cdr3_nt: TGTGCCAGTAGTATAGAAAGGACAGGGGTAACTGAAAAACTGTTTTTT
d_call: TRBD2; j_call: TRBJ2-3; clone_size: -; v_call: TRBV6-5; cdr3_aa: CASSYGLAETTDTQYF; cdr3_nt: TGTGCCAGCAGTTACGGGCTAGCGGAGACCACAGATACGCAGTATTTT
d_call: TRBD1; j_call: TRBJ1-2; clone_size: -; v_call: TRBV7-3; cdr3_aa: CASSSGQDYGYTF; cdr3_nt: TGTGCCAGCAGCTCTGGACAGGACTATGGCTACACCTTC
d_call: -; j_call: TRBJ1-1; clone_size: once; v_call: TRBV18; cdr3_aa: CASSPISQGLSEAFF; cdr3_nt: TGTGCCAGCTCACCCATCAGTCAGGGACTATCTGAAGCTTTCTTT
d_call: -; j_call: TRBJ1-2; clone_size: once; v_call: TRBV19; cdr3_aa: CASRTTTADGYTF; cdr3_nt: TGTGCCAGTCGGACTACTACTGCCGATGGCTACACCTTC
d_call: -; j_call: TRBJ1-2; clone_size: -; v_call: TRBV6-5; cdr3_aa: CASSYSSRGYGYTF; cdr3_nt: TGTGCCAGCAGTTATAGTTCGCGCGGCTATGGCTACACCTTC
d_call: -; j_call: TRBJ1-5; clone_size: -; v_call: TRBV4-3; cdr3_aa: CASSQDREVNQPQHF; cdr3_nt: TGCGCCAGCAGCCAAGACAGGGAAGTCAATCAGCCCCAGCATTTT
d_call: TRBD1; j_call: TRBJ1-4; clone_size: -; v_call: TRBV7-2; cdr3_aa: CASSQYGTGGEKLFF; cdr3_nt: TGTGCCAGCAGCCAATACGGGACAGGAGGTGAAAAACTGTTTTTT
d_call: -; j_call: TRBJ1-1; clone_size: -; v_call: TRBV29-1; cdr3_aa: CSVNRGNTEAFF; cdr3_nt: TGCAGCGTAAACCGGGGGAACACTGAAGCTTTCTTT
d_call: TRBD2; j_call: TRBJ2-3; clone_size: -; v_call: TRBV6-4; cdr3_aa: CASSNLLAGGPDTQYF; cdr3_nt: TGTGCCAGCAGTAATTTACTAGCGGGGGGACCAGATACGCAGTATTTT
d_call: -; j_call: TRBJ1-1; clone_size: -; v_call: TRBV27; cdr3_aa: CASSLSENTEAFF; cdr3_nt: TGTGCCAGCAGTTTGTCAGAGAACACTGAAGCTTTCTTT
d_call: TRBD1; j_call: TRBJ1-1; clone_size: -; v_call: TRBV11-2; cdr3_aa: CASSLLAGQGANTEAFF; cdr3_nt: TGTGCCAGCAGCTTACTGGCTGGACAGGGGGCAAACACTGAAGCTTTCTTT
d_call: -; j_call: TRBJ1-1; clone_size: once; v_call: TRBV5-4; cdr3_aa: CASSLAVGNTEAFF; cdr3_nt: TGTGCCAGCAGCTTGGCGGTCGGGAACACTGAAGCTTTCTTT
d_call: -; j_call: TRBJ2-7; clone_size: -; v_call: TRBV9; cdr3_aa: CASGGSSYEQYF; cdr3_nt: TGTGCCAGCGGGGGGAGCTCCTACGAGCAGTACTTC
d_call: TRBD1; j_call: TRBJ1-1; clone_size: -; v_call: TRBV7-2; cdr3_aa: CASSLGTGHTEAFF; cdr3_nt: TGTGCCAGCAGCTTAGGGACAGGACACACTGAAGCTTTCTTT
d_call: -; j_call: TRBJ2-5; clone_size: -; v_call: TRBV5-4; cdr3_aa: CASSLDDREETQYF; cdr3_nt: TGTGCCAGCAGCTTGGACGATCGGGAGGAGACCCAGTACTTC
d_call: TRBD1; j_call: TRBJ1-4; clone_size: -; v_call: TRBV10-3; cdr3_aa: CAIRQGAATNEKLFF; cdr3_nt: TGTGCCATCAGACAGGGGGCAGCGACTAATGAAAAACTGTTTTTT
d_call: -; j_call: TRBJ1-1; clone_size: few; v_call: TRBV11-2; cdr3_aa: CASSLRGSVLPEAFF; cdr3_nt: TGTGCCAGCAGCTTACGAGGCTCGGTCCTACCTGAAGCTTTCTTT
d_call: TRBD1; j_call: TRBJ2-4; clone_size: -; v_call: TRBV10-3; cdr3_aa: CATGTGGEAKNIQYF; cdr3_nt: TGTGCCACCGGCACAGGGGGCGAAGCCAAAAACATTCAGTACTTC
d_call: -; j_call: TRBJ1-6; clone_size: -; v_call: TRBV5-6; cdr3_aa: CASSLGGLSVSRAPLHF; cdr3_nt: TGTGCCAGCAGCTTGGGGGGCTTATCTGTGTCTAGGGCACCCCTCCACTTT
d_call: -; j_call: TRBJ1-1; clone_size: -; v_call: TRBV28; cdr3_aa: CASSGLLNTEAFF; cdr3_nt: TGTGCCAGCAGTGGACTGCTGAACACTGAAGCTTTCTTT
d_call: TRBD1; j_call: TRBJ1-1; clone_size: -; v_call: TRBV14; cdr3_aa: CASSHRGRYTEAFF; cdr3_nt: TGTGCCAGCAGTCACAGGGGACGCTACACTGAAGCTTTCTTT
d_call: TRBD2; j_call: TRBJ2-7; clone_size: -; v_call: TRBV5-6; cdr3_aa: CASSLALQRGYEQYF; cdr3_nt: TGTGCCAGCAGCTTGGCTCTTCAGCGGGGGTACGAGCAGTACTTC
d_call: -; j_call: TRBJ1-1; clone_size: -; v_call: TRBV19; cdr3_aa: CASSIGQGAEAFF; cdr3_nt: TGTGCCAGTAGTATAGGCCAGGGCGCTGAAGCTTTCTTT
d_call: -; j_call: TRBJ1-5; clone_size: -; v_call: TRBV4-2; cdr3_aa: CASSQKQLSNQPQHF; cdr3_nt: TGTGCCAGCAGCCAAAAACAGCTCAGCAATCAGCCCCAGCATTTT
d_call: TRBD2; j_call: TRBJ2-1; clone_size: -; v_call: TRBV6-2/TRBV6-3; cdr3_aa: CASSYGLAGAGEQFF; cdr3_nt: TGTGCCAGCAGTTACGGGCTAGCGGGGGCGGGTGAGCAGTTCTTC